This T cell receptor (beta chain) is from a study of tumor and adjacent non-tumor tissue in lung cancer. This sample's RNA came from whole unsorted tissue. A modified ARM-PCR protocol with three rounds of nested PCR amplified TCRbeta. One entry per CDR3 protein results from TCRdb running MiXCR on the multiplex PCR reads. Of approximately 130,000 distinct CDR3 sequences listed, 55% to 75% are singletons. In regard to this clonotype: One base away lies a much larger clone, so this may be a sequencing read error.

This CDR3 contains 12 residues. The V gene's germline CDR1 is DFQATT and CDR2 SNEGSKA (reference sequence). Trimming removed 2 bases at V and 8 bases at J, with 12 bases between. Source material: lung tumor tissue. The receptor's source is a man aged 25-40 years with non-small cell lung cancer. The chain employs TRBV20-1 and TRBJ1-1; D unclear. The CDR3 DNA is TGCAGTGCTAGATGGACGTACTCAGAAGCTTTCTTT. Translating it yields CSARWTYSEAFF.